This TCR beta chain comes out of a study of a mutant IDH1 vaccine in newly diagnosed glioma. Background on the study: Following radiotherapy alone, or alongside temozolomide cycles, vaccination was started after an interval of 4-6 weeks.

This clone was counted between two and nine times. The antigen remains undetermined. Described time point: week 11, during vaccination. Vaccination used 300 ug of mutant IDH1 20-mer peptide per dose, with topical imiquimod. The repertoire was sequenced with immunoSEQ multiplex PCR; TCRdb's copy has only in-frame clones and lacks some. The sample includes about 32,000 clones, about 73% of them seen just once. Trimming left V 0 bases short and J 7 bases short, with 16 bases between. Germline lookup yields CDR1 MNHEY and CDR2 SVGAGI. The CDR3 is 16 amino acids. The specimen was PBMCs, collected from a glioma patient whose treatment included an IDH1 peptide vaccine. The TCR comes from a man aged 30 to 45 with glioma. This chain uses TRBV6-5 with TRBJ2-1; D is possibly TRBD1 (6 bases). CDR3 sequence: CASSYSGVAQGNEQFF. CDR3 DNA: TGTGCCAGCAGTTACTCAGGGGTGGCGCAGGGGAATGAGCAGTTCTTC.